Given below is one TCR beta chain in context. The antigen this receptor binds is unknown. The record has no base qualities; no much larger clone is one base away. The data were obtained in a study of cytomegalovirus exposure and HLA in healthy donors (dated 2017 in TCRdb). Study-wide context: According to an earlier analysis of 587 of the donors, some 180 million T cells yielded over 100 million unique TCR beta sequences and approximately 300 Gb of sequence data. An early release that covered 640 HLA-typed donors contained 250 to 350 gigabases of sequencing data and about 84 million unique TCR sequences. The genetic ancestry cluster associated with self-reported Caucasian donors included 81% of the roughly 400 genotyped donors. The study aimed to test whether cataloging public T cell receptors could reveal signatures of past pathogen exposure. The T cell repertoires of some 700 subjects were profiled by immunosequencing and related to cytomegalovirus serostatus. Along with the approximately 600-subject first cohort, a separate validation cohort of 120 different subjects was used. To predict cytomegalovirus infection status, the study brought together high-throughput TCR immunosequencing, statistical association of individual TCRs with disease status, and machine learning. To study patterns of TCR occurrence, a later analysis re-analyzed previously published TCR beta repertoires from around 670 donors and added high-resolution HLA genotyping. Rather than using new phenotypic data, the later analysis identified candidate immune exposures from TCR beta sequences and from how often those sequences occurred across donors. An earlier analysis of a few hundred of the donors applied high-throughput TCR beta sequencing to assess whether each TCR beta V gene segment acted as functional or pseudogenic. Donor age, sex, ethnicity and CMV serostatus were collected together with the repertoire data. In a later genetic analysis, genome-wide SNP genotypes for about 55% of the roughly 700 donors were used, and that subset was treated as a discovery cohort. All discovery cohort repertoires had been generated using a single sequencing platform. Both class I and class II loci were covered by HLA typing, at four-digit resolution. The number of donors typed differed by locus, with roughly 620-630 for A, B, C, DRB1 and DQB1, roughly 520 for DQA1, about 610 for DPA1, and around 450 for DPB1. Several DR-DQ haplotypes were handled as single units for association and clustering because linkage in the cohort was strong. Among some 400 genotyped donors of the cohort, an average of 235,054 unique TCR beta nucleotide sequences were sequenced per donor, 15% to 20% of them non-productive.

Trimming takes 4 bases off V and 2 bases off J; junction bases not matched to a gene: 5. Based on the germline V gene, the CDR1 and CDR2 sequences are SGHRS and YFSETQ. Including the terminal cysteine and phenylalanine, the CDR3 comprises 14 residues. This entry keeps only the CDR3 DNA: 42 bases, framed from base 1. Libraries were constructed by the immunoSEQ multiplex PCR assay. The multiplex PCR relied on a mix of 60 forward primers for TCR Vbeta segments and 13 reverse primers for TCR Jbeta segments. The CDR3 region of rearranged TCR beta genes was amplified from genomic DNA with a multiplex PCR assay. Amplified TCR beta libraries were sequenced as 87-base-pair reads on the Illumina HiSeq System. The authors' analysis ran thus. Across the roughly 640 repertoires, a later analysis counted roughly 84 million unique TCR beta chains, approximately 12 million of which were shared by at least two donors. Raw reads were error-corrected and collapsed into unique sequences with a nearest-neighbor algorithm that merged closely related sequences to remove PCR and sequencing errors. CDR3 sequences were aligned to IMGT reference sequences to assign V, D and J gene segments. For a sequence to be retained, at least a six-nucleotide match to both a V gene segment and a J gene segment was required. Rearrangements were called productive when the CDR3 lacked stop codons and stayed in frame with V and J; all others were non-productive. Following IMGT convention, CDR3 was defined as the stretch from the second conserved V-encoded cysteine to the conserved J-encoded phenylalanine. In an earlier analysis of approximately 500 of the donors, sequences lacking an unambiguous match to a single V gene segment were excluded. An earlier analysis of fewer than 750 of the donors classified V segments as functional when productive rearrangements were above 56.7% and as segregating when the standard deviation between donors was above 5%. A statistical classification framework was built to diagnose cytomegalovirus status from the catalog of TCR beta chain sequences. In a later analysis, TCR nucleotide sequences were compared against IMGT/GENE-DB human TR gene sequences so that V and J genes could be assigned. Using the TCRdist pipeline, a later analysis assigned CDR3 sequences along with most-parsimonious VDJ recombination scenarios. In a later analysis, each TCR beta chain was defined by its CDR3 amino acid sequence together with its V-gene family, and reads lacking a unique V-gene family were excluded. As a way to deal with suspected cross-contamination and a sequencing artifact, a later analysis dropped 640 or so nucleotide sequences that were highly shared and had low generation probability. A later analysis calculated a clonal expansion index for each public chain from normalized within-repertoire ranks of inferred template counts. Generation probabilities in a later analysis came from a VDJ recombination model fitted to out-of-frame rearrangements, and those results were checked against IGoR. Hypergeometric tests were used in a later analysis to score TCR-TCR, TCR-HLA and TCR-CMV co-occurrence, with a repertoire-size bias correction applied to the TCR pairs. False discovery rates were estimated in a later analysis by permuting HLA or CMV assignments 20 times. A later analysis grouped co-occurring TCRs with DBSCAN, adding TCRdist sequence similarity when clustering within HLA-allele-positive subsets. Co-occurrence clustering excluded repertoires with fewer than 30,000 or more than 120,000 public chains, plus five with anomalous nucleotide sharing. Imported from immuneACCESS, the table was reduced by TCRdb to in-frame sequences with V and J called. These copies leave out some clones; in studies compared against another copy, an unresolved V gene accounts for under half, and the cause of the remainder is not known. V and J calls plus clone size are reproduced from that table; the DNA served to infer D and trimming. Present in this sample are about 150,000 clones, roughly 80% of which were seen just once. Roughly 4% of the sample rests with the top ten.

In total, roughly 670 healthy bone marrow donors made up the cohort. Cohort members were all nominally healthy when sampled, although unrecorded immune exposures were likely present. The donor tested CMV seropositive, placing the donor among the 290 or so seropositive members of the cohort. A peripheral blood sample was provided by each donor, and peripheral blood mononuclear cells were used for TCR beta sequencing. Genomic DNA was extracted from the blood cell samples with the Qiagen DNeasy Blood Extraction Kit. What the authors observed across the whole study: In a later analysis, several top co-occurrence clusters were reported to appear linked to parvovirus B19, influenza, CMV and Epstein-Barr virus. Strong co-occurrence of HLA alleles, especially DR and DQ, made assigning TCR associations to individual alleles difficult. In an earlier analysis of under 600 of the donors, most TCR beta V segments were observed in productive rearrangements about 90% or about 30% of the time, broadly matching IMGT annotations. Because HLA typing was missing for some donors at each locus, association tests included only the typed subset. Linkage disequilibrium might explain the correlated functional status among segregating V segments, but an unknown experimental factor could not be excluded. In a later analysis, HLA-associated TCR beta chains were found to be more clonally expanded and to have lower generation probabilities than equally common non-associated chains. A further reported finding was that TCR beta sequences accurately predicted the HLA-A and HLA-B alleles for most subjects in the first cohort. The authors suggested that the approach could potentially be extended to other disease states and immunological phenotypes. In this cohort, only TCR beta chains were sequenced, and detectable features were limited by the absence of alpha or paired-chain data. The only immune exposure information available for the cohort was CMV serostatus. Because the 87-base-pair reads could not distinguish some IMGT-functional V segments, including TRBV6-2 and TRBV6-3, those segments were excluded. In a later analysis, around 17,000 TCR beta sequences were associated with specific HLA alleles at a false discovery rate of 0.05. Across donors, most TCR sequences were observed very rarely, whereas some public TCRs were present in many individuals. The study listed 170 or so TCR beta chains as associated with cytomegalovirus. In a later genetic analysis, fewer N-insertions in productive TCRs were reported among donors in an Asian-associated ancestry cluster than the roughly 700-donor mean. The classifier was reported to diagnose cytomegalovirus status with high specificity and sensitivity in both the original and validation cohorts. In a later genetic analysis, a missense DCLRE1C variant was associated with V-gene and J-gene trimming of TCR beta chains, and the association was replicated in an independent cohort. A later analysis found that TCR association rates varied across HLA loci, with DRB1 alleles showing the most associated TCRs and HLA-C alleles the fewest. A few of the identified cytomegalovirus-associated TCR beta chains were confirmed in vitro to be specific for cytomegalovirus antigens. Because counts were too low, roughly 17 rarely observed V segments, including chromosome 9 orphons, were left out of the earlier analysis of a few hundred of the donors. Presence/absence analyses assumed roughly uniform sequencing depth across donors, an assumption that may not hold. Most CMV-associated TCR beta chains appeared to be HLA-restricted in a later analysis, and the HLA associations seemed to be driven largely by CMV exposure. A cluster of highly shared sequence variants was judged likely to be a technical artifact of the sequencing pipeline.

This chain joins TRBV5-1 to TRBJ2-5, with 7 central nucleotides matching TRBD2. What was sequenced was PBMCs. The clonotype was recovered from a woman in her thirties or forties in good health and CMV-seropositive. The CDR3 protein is CASSDGGVQETQYF. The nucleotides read TGCGCCAGCAGCGATGGGGGGGTTCAAGAGACCCAGTACTTC.